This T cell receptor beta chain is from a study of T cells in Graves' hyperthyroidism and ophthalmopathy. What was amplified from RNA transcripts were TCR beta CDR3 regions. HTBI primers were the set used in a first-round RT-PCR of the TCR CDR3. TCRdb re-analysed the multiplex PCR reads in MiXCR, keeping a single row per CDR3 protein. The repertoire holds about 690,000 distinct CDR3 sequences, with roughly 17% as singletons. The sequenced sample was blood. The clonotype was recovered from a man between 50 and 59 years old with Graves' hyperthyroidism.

CDR3 region: CASSPDLVSNEKLFF. In DNA form, the CDR3 reads TGTGCCAGCTCCCCTGACCTGGTCTCAAATGAAAAACTGTTTTTT. The V and J genes are TRBV18 and TRBJ1-4, with unresolved D. CDR3 length equals 15 residues. Trimming shortened V by 6 bases and J by 5 bases, and 16 bases separated the two germline ends. CDR1 and CDR2 from the germline V gene are KGHSH and LQKENI.